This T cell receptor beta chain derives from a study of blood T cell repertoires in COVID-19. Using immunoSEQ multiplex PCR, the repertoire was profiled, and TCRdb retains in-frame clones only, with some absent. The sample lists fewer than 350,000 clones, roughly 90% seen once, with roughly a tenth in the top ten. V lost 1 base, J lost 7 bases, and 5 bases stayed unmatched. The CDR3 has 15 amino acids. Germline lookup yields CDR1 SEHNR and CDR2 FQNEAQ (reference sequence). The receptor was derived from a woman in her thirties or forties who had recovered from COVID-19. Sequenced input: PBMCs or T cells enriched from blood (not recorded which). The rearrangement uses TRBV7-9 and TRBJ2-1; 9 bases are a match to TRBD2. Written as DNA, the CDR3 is TGTGCCAGCAGCTTAGTTGCGGGAGGGTGGAATGAGCAGTTCTTC. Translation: CASSLVAGGWNEQFF.